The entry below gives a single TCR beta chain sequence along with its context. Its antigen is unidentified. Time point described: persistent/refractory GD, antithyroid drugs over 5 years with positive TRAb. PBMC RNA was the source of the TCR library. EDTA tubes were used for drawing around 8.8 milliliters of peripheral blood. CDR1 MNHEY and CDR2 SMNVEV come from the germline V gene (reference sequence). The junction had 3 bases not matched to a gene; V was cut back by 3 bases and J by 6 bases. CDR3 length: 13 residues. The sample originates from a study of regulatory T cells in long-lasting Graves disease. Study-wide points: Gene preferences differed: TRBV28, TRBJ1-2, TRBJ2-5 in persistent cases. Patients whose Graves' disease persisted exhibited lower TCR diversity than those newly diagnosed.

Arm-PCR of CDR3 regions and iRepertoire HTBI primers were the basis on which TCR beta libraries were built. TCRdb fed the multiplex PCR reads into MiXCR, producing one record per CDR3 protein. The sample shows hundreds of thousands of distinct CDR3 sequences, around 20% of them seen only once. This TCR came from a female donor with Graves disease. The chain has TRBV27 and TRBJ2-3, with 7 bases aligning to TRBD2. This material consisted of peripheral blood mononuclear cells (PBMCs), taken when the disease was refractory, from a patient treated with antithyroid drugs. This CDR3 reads CASSFREDDTQYF. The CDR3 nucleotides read TGTGCCAGCAGTTTCCGGGAGGATGATACGCAGTATTTT.